This T cell receptor (beta chain) was observed in a study of PD-L1 blockade in urothelial cancer. Turning to the study itself: Between 0 and 3 prior chemotherapy regimens had been given to patients. Each blood sample yielded a median of 141,255 T cells. Treatment start was followed by blood analysis at 3 weeks (second dose) and again at 6 weeks. Whole-study results and caveats: Tumor-associated TCR clones expanded more in blood at 3 weeks in patients with durable benefit.

Sequencing was performed with immunoSEQ multiplex PCR; in TCRdb, only in-frame clones are kept and a portion is missing. In the table there are under 55,000 clones, about 86% of which are singletons. The CDR3 has 12 residues. Trimming removed 9 bases from V and 3 bases from J, with 12 bases in between. Germline V CDR1 and CDR2: SNHLY, FYNNEI. As concerns this clone: Its antigen is not identified.

Regarding time point: pretreatment peripheral blood. This receptor was identified in a man between 65 and 85 years old with urothelial cancer. The rearrangement joins TRBV2 to TRBJ2-7; perhaps TRBD1 as D (6 bases). The sequences come from PBMCs, collected around atezolizumab (anti-PD-L1) treatment. The CDR3 spells CASTAQGYEQYF. The CDR3, as DNA: TGTGCCAGTACTGCACAGGGCTACGAGCAGTACTTC.